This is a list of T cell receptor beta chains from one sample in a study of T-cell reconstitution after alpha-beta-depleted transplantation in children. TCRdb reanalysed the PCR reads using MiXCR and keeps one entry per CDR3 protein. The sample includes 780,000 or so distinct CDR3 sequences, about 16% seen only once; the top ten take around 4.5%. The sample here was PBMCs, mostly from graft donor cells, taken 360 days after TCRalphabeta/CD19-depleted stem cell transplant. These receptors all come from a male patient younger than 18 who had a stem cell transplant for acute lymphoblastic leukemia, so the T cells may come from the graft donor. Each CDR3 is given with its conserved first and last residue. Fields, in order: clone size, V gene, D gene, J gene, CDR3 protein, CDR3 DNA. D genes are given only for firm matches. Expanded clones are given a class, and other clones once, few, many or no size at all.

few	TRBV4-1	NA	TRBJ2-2	CASSPHEGNTGELFF	TGCGCCAGCAGTCCCCATGAAGGCAACACCGGGGAGCTGTTTTTT
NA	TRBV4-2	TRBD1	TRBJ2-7	CASSQPGQVIEQYF	TGTGCCAGCAGCCAGCCGGGACAGGTAATCGAGCAGTACTTC
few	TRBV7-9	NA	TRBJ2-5	CASSPRWTEQETQYF	TGTGCCAGCAGCCCCCGATGGACAGAGCAAGAGACCCAGTACTTC
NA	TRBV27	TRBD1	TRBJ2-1	CASRGQGAQNEQFF	TGTGCCAGCAGGGGACAGGGGGCGCAAAATGAGCAGTTCTTC
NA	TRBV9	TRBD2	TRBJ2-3	CASSAFWTSGSGEGTDTQYF	TGTGCCAGCAGCGCGTTTTGGACTAGCGGGAGTGGTGAGGGCACAGATACGCAGTATTTT
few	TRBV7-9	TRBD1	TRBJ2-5	CASSLVDRGLMETQYF	TGTGCCAGCAGCTTAGTGGACAGGGGGCTTATGGAGACCCAGTACTTC
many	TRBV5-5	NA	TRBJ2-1	CASSFLGGNSYNEQFF	TGTGCCAGCAGCTTCCTGGGTGGAAACTCCTACAATGAGCAGTTCTTC
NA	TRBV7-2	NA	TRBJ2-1	CASSLASSARAASLFYNEQFF	TGTGCCAGCAGCTTAGCCTCCTCCGCCCGTGCAGCTTCTCTATTCTACAATGAGCAGTTCTTC
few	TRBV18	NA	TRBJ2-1	CASLPGYGPNEQFF	TGTGCCAGCTTACCGGGCTATGGACCCAATGAGCAGTTCTTC
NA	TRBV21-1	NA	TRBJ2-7	CASSAGDTLSYEQYF	TGTGCCAGCAGCGCTGGGGACACCCTCTCCTACGAGCAGTACTTC
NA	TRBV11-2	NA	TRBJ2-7	CASTLGGAVATGQYF	TGTGCCAGCACCTTAGGAGGGGCAGTCGCTACGGGGCAGTACTTC
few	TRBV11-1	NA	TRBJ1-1	CASSYQGRHTEAFF	TGTGCCAGCAGTTATCAGGGGAGGCACACTGAAGCTTTCTTT
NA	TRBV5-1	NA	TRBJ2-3	CASSLGWGTDTQYF	TGCGCCAGCAGCTTGGGTTGGGGTACGGATACGCAGTATTTT